The 2 T cell receptor beta chains reported below all come from one sample, sequenced in a study of blood T cells in healthy people across ages. The authors ran a second PCR of roughly 6 to 12 cycles using a sample-barcoded 5' primer and a J-beta primer mix. In TCRdb, the 5' RACE reads were re-called with MiXCR into one record per CDR3 protein. This sample yields 700,000 to 1,000,000 distinct CDR3 sequences, of which about 42% are seen a single time; under 20% belongs to the top ten. The specimen was blood. The source is a man aged 55 to 70 in good health.

With respect to this clonotype: Sequence at one end of the junction differs from germline and may be a read error. The rearrangement links TRBV5-1 to TRBJ2-7; D unclear. Germline V gene data show CDR1 as SGHRS and CDR2 as YFSETQ. This CDR3 comprises 14 residues. The CDR3 sequence is CASSLWQTSYGQYF. CDR3 nucleotides: TGCGCCAGCAGCTTGTGGCAGACTTCCTACGGGCAGTACTTC.

The chain joins TRBV6-5 to TRBJ2-7, with 11 positions matching TRBD2. Germline CDR1 and CDR2: MNHEY and SVGAGI. After removal of 4 bases from V and 1 base from J, the junction contained 3 bases not matched to a gene. The CDR3 loop spans 15 amino acids. The CDR3 here is CASSWTSGPSYEQYF. CDR3 nucleotide sequence: TGTGCCAGCAGTTGGACTAGCGGGCCATCCTACGAGCAGTACTTC.